The sequence of this T cell receptor (beta chain) was determined in a study of shared clonotypes between healthy human individuals. Turning to this clone: The antigen remains undetermined.

Terminally differentiated effector memory CD45RA+ cells were excluded by CCR7 positive selection of CD45RO-negative cells. Study-wide points: Donor scarcity curtailed the genetic and exposure-history diversity represented herein.

The table came from immunoSEQ multiplex PCR; TCRdb's copy has only in-frame clones and leaves some out. The repertoire holds about 2.1 million clones, with 85% to 95% as singletons. The sequenced sample was naive CD8+ T cells from PBMCs. The clonotype originates from a man aged 18 to 30 in good health. Some clones in this sample may be carry-over from other donors' samples.

In nucleotides, the CDR3 is TGTGCCAGCAGCCCGCACCTGGGACCATACACCGGGGAGCTGTTTTTT. This sequence encodes CASSPHLGPYTGELFF. The chain has TRBV9 and TRBJ2-2, with D perhaps matching TRBD1 or TRBD2 (5 bases each). This CDR3 region has 16 residues. With 4 bases removed from V and 3 bases from J, the gap between germline ends came to 16 bases. CDR1 and CDR2 (germline): SGDLS, YYNGEE.